This section outlines one T cell receptor (beta chain) sequence together with its context. Its antigen is not known. CDR1 and CDR2 (germline): SGHDT, YYEEEE. Trimming cost V 0 bases and J 6 bases; bases outside gene matches: 3. The CDR3 totals 15 residues. This sample stems from a study of identical twins. MiXCR, applied by TCRdb to the 5' RACE reads, yields one record per CDR3 protein. The sample yields just over 500,000 distinct CDR3 sequences, around 20% seen once. General study results and limits: There was more out-of-frame TCR alpha sharing in monozygotic twins than models estimated. Weaker excess sharing between twins was seen in beta out-of-frame sequences.

This sample also belongs to another study, concerning T cells expressing NK-cell markers.

The chain employs TRBV5-6 and TRBJ2-1; 10 nucleotides align to TRBD2. This clonotype was sampled from a young woman in good health. Material for sequencing was CD4+ T cells sorted from blood. The CDR3, as DNA: TGTGCCAGCAGCTTGGGTGAGCGGGAGGGCAATGAGCAGTTCTTC. This gives the protein CASSLGEREGNEQFF.